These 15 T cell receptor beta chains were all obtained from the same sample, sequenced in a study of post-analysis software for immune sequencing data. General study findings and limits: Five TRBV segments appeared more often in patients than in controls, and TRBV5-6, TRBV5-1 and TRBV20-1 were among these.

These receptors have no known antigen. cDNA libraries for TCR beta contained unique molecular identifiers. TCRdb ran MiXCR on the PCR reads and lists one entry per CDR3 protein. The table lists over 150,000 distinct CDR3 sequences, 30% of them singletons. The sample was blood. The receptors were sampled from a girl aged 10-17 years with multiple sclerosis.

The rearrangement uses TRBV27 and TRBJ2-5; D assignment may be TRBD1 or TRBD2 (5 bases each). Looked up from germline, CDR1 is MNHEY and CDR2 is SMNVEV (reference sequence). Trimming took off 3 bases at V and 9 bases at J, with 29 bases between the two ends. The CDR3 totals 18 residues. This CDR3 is CASSFLSLWGNPEGSQYF. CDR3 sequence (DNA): TGTGCCAGCAGTTTCTTATCGCTCTGGGGGAACCCCGAAGGGTCCCAGTACTTC.

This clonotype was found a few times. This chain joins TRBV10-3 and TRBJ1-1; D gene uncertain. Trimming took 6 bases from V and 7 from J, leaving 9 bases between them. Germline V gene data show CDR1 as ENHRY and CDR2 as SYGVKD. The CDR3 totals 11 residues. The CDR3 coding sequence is TGTGCCATCAGAACGACGAGTGAAGCTTTCTTT. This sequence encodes CAIRTTSEAFF.

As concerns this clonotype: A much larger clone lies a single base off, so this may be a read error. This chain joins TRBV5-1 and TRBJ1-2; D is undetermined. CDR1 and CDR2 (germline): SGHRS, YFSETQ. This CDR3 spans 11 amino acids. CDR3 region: CANSSDRGYTF. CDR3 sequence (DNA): TGCGCCAACAGCTCCGACCGTGGCTACACCTTC.

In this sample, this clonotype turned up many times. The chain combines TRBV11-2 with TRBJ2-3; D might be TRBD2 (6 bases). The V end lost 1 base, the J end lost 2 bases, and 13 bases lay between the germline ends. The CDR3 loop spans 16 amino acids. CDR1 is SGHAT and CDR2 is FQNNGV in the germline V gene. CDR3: CASSLGRGTTTDTQYF. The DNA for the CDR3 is TGTGCCAGCAGCTTAGGGCGGGGAACAACCACAGATACGCAGTATTTT.

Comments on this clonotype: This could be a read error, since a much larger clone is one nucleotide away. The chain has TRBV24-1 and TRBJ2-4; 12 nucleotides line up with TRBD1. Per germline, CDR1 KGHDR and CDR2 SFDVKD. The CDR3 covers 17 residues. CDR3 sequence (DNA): TGTGCCGCCAGTGGTAGGGACAGGGGGCCTGCCAAAAACATTCAGTACTTC. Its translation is CAASGRDRGPAKNIQYF.

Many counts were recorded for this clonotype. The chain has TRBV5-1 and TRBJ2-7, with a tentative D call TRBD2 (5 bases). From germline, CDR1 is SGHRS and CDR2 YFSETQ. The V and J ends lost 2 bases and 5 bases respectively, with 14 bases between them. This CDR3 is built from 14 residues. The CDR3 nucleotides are TGCGCCAGCAGCTTTGGACTTTTTCTGGACGAGCAGTACTTC. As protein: CASSFGLFLDEQYF.

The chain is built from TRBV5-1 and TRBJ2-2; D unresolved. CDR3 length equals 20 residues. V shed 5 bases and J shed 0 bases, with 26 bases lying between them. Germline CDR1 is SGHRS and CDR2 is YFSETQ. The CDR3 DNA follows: TGCGCCAGCAGGAGCATGGTAAAAGACGGACCGAAAGCGAACACCGGGGAGCTGTTTTTT. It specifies CASRSMVKDGPKANTGELFF.

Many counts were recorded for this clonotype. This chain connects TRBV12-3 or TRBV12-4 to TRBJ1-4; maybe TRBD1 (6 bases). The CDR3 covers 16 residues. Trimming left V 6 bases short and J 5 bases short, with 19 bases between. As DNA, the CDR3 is TGTGCCAGCAGCACGGGGGCAGGGCGTATAAATGAAAAACTGTTTTTT. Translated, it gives CASSTGAGRINEKLFF.

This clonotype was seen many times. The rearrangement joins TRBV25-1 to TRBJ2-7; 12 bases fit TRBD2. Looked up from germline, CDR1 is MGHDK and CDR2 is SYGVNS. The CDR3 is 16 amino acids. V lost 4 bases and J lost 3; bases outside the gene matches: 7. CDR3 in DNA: TGTGCCAGCAGTGGACTAGCGGGAGCTGTGAACTACGAGCAGTACTTC. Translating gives CASSGLAGAVNYEQYF.

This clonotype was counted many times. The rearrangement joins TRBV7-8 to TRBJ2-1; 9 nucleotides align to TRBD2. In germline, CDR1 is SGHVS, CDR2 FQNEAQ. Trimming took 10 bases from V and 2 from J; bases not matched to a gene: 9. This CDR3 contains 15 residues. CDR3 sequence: CAIGGGVAPYNEQFF. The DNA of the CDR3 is TGTGCCATAGGCGGGGGGGTTGCCCCCTACAATGAGCAGTTCTTC.

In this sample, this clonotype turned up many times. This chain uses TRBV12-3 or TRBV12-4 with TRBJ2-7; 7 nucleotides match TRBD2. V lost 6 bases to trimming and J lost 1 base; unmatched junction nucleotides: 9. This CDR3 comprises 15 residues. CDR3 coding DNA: TGTGCCAGCAGCCCAACCGGGACTAATTCCTACGAGCAGTACTTC. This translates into CASSPTGTNSYEQYF.

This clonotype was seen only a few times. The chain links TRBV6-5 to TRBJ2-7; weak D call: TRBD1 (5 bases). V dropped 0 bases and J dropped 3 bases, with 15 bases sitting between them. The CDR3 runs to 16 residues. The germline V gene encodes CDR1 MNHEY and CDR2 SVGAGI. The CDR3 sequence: CASSYSTAAGYYEQYF. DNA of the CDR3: TGTGCCAGCAGTTACTCGACGGCAGCAGGGTACTACGAGCAGTACTTC.

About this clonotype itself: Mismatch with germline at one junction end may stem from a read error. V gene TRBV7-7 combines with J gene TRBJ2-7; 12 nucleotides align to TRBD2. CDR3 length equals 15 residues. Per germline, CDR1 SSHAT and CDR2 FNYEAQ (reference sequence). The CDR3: CASSLTSGSLHEQYF. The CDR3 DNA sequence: TGTGCTAGCAGCTTGACTAGCGGGAGTCTCCACGAGCAGTACTTC.

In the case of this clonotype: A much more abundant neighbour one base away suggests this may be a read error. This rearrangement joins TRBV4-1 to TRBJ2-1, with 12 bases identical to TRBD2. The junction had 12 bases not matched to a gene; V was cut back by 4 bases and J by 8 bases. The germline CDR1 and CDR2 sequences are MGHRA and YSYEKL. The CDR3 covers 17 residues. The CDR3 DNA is TGCGCCAGCAGCCCGTTCTCTAGCGGGAGGGCCGGTGATGAGCAGTTCTTC. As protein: CASSPFSSGRAGDEQFF.

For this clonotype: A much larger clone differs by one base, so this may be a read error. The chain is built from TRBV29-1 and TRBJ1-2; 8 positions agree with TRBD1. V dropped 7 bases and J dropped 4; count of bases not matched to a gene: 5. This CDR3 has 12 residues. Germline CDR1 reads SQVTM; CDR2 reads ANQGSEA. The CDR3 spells CSGDGTGYGYTF. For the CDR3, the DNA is TGCAGCGGTGATGGGACAGGCTATGGCTACACCTTC. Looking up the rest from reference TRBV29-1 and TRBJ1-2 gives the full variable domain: SAVISQKPSRDICQRGTSLTIQCQVDSQVTMMFWYRQQPGQSLTLIATANQGSEATYESGFVIDKFPISRPNLTFSTLTVSNMSPEDSSIYLCSGDGTGYGYTFGSGTRLTVV.